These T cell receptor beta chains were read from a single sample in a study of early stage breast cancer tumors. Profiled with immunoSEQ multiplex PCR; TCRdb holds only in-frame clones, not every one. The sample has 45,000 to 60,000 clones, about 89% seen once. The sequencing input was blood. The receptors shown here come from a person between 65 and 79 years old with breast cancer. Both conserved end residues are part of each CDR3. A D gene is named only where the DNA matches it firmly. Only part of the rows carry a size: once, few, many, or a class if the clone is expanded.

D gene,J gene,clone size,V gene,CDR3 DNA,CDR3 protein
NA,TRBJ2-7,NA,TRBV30,TGTGCCTGGAGTGCGACAGGTCGCCACGAGCAGTACTTC,CAWSATGRHEQYF
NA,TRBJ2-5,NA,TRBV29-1,TGCAGCGCTGGCGGCCTTAAAGAGACCCAGTACTTC,CSAGGLKETQYF
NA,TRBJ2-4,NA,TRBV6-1,TGTGCCAGCAGTGATGGGCAATCCAAAAACATTCAGTACTTC,CASSDGQSKNIQYF
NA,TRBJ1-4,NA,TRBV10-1,TGCGCCAGCAGTGAGTCGGGAGGGGGGCAACTGTTTTTT,CASSESGGGQLFF
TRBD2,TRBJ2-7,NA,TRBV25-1,TGTGCCAGCAAGACTTGGGGAACTAGCGGAAACTACGAGCAGTACTTC,CASKTWGTSGNYEQYF
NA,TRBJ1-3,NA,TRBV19,TGTGCCAGTAGTATAGGGCAGTCTGGAAACACCATATATTTT,CASSIGQSGNTIYF
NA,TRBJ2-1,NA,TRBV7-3,TGTGCCAGCAGCCCAGGGACAATTGGATACAATGAGCAGTTCTTC,CASSPGTIGYNEQFF
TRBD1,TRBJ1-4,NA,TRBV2,TGTGCCAGCAACATTGACAGGGAAGAAAAACTGTTTTTT,CASNIDREEKLFF
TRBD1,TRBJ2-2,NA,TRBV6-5,TGTGCCAGCAGAGACAGGGGGCGCAGCACCGGGGAGCTGTTTTTT,CASRDRGRSTGELFF
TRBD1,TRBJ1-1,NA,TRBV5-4,TGTGCCAGCAGCTCAGGGGGCTCCTATATGAACACTGAAGCTTTCTTT,CASSSGGSYMNTEAFF
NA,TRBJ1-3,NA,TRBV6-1,TGTGCCAGCAGTGAACAGTGGGGGCTAGGTGGAAACACCATATATTTT,CASSEQWGLGGNTIYF
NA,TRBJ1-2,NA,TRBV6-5,TGTGCCAGCAGTTCTGAGCCCCTTAACTATGGCTACACCTTC,CASSSEPLNYGYTF
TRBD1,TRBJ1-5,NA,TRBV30,TGTGCCTGGAGTCGGGACAGGGGAATAGGACAGCCCCAGCATTTT,CAWSRDRGIGQPQHF
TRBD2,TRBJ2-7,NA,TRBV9,TGTGCCAGCAGCGTAGACCTAGCGGGAGAGGTTTCCTACGAGCAGTACTTC,CASSVDLAGEVSYEQYF
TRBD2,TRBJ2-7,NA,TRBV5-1,TGCGCCAGCAGCCCTAGCGGACCTTACGAGCAGTACTTC,CASSPSGPYEQYF
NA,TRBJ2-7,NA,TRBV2,TGTGCCAGCACTGTTTACGGGAGTCCCTACGAGCAGTACTTC,CASTVYGSPYEQYF
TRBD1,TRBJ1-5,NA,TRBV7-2,TGTGCCAGCAGCTCTACCTTCCTCCGACAGGGGAGTCAGCCCCAGCATTTT,CASSSTFLRQGSQPQHF
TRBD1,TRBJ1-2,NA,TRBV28,TGTGCCAGCACTTCGAACAGGGGGCTTAGCTACACCTTC,CASTSNRGLSYTF
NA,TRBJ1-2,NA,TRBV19,TGTGCCAGTAGTACACAGGAATACTATGGCTACACCTTC,CASSTQEYYGYTF
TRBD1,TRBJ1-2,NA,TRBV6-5,TGTGCCAGCAGTTACTCTCGGACAGGGGGAGATGGCTACACCTTC,CASSYSRTGGDGYTF
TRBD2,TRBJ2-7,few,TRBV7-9,TGTGCCAGCAGCTTCGTTAGCGGGGGGTCCTACGAGCAGTACTTC,CASSFVSGGSYEQYF
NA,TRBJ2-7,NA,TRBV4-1,TGCGCCAGCAGCCAAGATAGGGGTCAGCGTAACTACGAGCAGTACTTC,CASSQDRGQRNYEQYF
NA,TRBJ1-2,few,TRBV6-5,TGTGCCAGGAACTTGAACTATGGCTACACCTTC,CARNLNYGYTF
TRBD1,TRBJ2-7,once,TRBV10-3,TGTGCCTTGAACAGGGGCGAGCAGTACTTC,CALNRGEQYF
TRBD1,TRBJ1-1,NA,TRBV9,TGTGCCAGCAGCGCAGGGGGCGGTGGCACTGAAGCTTTCTTT,CASSAGGGGTEAFF
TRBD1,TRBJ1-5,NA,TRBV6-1,TGTGCCAGCAGCCCCGGACAGGCCCCCCATCAGCCCCAGCATTTT,CASSPGQAPHQPQHF
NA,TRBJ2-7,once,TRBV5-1,TGCGCCAGCAGTCGGGACAAGTCCTACGAGCAGTACTTC,CASSRDKSYEQYF